Listed here are 2 T cell receptor beta chains from one sample, sequenced in a study of blood T cell repertoires in COVID-19. Produced via immunoSEQ multiplex PCR; TCRdb's table is partial and in-frame only. Of tens of thousands of clones in the sample, approximately 85% were seen once. Sample: peripheral blood. Every receptor here comes from a woman of 80 years or more with COVID-19, enrolled during active disease.

V and J are TRBV5-1 and TRBJ2-5, with 10 bases matching TRBD1. Unmatched junction bases numbered 10, after V lost 3 bases and J lost 5 bases. This CDR3 contains 16 residues. Per germline, CDR1 SGHRS and CDR2 YFSETQ. CDR3 sequence: CASSSAGTGAEETQYF. The CDR3 nucleotides are TGCGCCAGCAGCTCAGCCGGGACAGGGGCGGAGGAGACCCAGTACTTC.

V gene TRBV29-1 combines with J gene TRBJ1-1; TRBD1 might be the D (6 bases). CDR1 is SQVTM and CDR2 is ANQGSEA in the germline V gene. This CDR3 is built from 13 residues. The V end lost 7 bases, the J end lost 0 bases, and 12 bases lay between the germline ends. CDR3 nucleotides: TGCAGCGGCCGACAGGCGATGAACACTGAAGCTTTCTTT. This translates into CSGRQAMNTEAFF.